The rows below give T cell receptor beta chains drawn from one sample of a study of T-cell reconstitution after alpha-beta-depleted transplantation in children. TCRdb called the PCR reads again in MiXCR, with one record for every CDR3 protein. The top ten hold around a quarter of the sample, which has 440,000 or so distinct CDR3 sequences, around two fifths seen once. This specimen consisted of PBMCs, obtained before TCRalphabeta/CD19-depleted stem cell transplant. The source of these receptors is a girl between 2 and 10 years old with aplastic anemia, due to receive a stem cell transplant. Each CDR3 is given with its conserved first and last residue. A D gene is named only where the DNA matches it firmly.

v_call: TRBV6-5
d_call: TRBD2
cdr3_aa: CASSYGGLAGGPSTGELFF

v_call: TRBV5-1
d_call: -
cdr3_aa: CASSLAAPGVGYGYTF

v_call: TRBV29-1
d_call: TRBD2
cdr3_aa: CSALAGSGYNEQFF

v_call: TRBV29-1
d_call: -
cdr3_aa: CSVWGGSGYEQYF

v_call: TRBV25-1
d_call: -
cdr3_aa: CASSAAGRTEAFF

v_call: TRBV29-1
d_call: TRBD2
cdr3_aa: CSVEGGRGETQYF

v_call: TRBV6-1
d_call: -
cdr3_aa: CASSTGGNPGYTF

v_call: TRBV4-1
d_call: TRBD1
cdr3_aa: CASSQGTGGIYTEAFF

v_call: TRBV9
d_call: TRBD1
cdr3_aa: CASSPRRVDRGLSYNEQFF

v_call: TRBV3-1
d_call: -
cdr3_aa: CASSFRLLATDTQYF

v_call: TRBV3-1
d_call: TRBD1
cdr3_aa: CASSRAGTALISWANVLTF

v_call: TRBV12-3/TRBV12-4
d_call: TRBD2
cdr3_aa: CASSYLAAYNEQFF

v_call: TRBV28
d_call: -
cdr3_aa: CASRTRGRSGYEQYF

v_call: TRBV7-2
d_call: TRBD2
cdr3_aa: CASSPIAGGPGELFF

v_call: TRBV5-4
d_call: TRBD2
cdr3_aa: CASSLLLAGGSNNEQFF

v_call: TRBV3-1
d_call: -
cdr3_aa: CASSPGGNSNQPQHF

v_call: TRBV7-2
d_call: TRBD2
cdr3_aa: CASSPTSGGGNNEQFF

v_call: TRBV5-1
d_call: TRBD1
cdr3_aa: CASSSRTGHNEQFF

v_call: TRBV28
d_call: -
cdr3_aa: CASRTDAARYF

v_call: TRBV4-1
d_call: -
cdr3_aa: CASSQDYGRGQETQYF

v_call: TRBV29-1
d_call: -
cdr3_aa: CSGNRDRVSDTQYF

v_call: TRBV4-2
d_call: TRBD2
cdr3_aa: CASSQDPRGGYNEQFF

v_call: TRBV28
d_call: -
cdr3_aa: CASTTADNQPQHF

v_call: TRBV4-2
d_call: -
cdr3_aa: CASSQAVNEQFF

v_call: TRBV20-1
d_call: TRBD2
cdr3_aa: CSAAPPGLAYGTDTQYF

v_call: TRBV20-1
d_call: -
cdr3_aa: CSASSLQGGPYNEQFF

v_call: TRBV5-1
d_call: TRBD2
cdr3_aa: CASRTSGSGDTQYF

v_call: TRBV20-1
d_call: TRBD2
cdr3_aa: CRCDILAGVNAEQFF

v_call: TRBV20-1
d_call: -
cdr3_aa: CSAKSGSGSSYNEQFF

v_call: TRBV5-1
d_call: -
cdr3_aa: CASSLIRGLAWELFF

v_call: TRBV28
d_call: TRBD1
cdr3_aa: CASRPRTGVEQFF

v_call: TRBV28
d_call: -
cdr3_aa: CASSPRDPSYEQYF

v_call: TRBV5-1
d_call: TRBD1
cdr3_aa: CASSQSRDRENEQFF

v_call: TRBV4-1
d_call: -
cdr3_aa: CASSQDAAKLFF

v_call: TRBV29-1
d_call: TRBD2
cdr3_aa: CSVELTSGSYNEQFF